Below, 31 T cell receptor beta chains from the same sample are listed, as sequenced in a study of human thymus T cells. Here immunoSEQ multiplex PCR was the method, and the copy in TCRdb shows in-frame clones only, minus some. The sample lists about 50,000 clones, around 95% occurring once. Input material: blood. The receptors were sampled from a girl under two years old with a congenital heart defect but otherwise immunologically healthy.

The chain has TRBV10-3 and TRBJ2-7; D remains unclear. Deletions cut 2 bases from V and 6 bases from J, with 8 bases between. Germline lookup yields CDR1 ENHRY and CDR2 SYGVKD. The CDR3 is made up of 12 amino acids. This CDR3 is CAISELSIEQYF. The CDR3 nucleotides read TGTGCCATCAGTGAGCTGAGTATCGAGCAGTACTTC.

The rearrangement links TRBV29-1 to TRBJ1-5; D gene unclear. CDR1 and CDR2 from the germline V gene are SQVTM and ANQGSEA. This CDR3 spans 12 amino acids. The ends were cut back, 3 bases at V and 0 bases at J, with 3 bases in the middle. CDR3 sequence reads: CSVDRSNQPQHF. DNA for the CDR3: TGCAGCGTTGACCGTAGCAATCAGCCCCAGCATTTT.

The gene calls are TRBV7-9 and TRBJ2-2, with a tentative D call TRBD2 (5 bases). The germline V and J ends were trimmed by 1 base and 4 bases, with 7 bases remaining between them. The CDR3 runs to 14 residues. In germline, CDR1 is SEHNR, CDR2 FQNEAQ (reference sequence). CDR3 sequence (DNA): TGTGCCAGCAGCTTAGTTGCGGGCACCGGGGAGCTGTTTTTT. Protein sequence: CASSLVAGTGELFF.

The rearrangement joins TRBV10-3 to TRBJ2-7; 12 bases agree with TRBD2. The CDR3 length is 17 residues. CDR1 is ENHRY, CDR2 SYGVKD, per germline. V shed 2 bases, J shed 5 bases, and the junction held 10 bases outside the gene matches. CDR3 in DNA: TGTGCCATCAGTGAGAGAGGGGAGACTAGCGGGAGCCACGAGCAGTACTTC. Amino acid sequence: CAISERGETSGSHEQYF.

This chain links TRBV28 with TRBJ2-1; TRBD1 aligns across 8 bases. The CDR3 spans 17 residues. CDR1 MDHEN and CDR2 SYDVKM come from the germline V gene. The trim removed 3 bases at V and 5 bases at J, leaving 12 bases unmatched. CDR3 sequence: CASSFLRTGLSNNEQFF. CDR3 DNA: TGTGCCAGCAGTTTCCTCCGGACAGGGCTTTCCAACAATGAGCAGTTCTTC.

CDR3 nucleotide sequence: TGTGCCAGCAGCCCATGGACAGAGATGAACACTGAAGCTTTCTTT. Its protein product is CASSPWTEMNTEAFF. The chain combines TRBV11-2 with TRBJ1-1; D may be TRBD1 (6 bases). CDR1 and CDR2 from the germline V gene are SGHAT and FQNNGV. Trimming stripped 5 bases from V and 0 bases from J, with 13 bases between. This CDR3 has 15 residues.

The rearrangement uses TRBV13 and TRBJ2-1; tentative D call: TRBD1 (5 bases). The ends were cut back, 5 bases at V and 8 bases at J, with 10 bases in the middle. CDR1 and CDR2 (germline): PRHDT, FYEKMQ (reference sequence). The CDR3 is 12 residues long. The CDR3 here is CASSVWGHEQFF. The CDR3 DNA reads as TGTGCCAGCAGCGTATGGGGCCATGAGCAGTTCTTC. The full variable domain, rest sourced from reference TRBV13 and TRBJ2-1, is AAGVIQSPRHLIKEKRETATLKCYPIPRHDTVYWYQQGPGQDPQFLISFYEKMQSDKGSIPDRFSAQQFSDYHSELNMSSLELGDSALYFCASSVWGHEQFFGPGTRLTVL.

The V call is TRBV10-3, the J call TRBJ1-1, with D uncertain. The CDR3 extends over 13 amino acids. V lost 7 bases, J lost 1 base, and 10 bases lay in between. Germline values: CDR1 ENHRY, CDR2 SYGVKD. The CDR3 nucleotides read TGTGCCATCACCGCAGGTGAGAACACTGAAGCTTTCTTT. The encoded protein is CAITAGENTEAFF.

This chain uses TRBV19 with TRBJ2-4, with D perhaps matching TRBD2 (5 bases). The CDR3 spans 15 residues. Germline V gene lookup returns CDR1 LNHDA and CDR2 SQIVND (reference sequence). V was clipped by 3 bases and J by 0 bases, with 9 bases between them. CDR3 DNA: TGTGCCAGTAGTATCGGGATTTTAGCCAAAAACATTCAGTACTTC. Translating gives CASSIGILAKNIQYF.

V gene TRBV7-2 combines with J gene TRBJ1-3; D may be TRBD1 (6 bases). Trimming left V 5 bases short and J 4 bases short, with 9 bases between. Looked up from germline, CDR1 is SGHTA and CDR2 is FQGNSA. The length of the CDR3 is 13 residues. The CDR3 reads CASSNRAGNTIYF. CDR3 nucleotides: TGTGCCAGCAGCAACAGGGCGGGAAACACCATATATTTT.

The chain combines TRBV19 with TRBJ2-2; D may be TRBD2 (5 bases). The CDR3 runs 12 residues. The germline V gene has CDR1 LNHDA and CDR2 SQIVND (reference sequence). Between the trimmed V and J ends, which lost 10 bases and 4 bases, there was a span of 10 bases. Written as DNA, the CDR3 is TGTGCCATAAAGAGGGTCACCGGGGAGCTGTTTTTT. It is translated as CAIKRVTGELFF. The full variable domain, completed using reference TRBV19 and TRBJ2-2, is DGGITQSPKYLFRKEGQNVTLSCEQNLNHDAMYWYRQDPGQGLRLIYYSQIVNDFQKGDIAEGYSVSREKKESFPLTVTSAQKNPTAFYLCAIKRVTGELFFGEGSRLTVL.

As DNA, the CDR3 is TGTGCCAGCAGCACCCGGGACAGGCGGCCCTCTGGGGCCAACGTCCTGACTTTC. Residues: CASSTRDRRPSGANVLTF. The chain is built from TRBV21-1 and TRBJ2-6; TRBD1, as called in the table, went unchecked against the DNA. TRBV21-1 is flagged as a pseudogene. This CDR3 comprises 18 residues.

The CDR3 loop is CASSSPPSGVSYNEQFF. CDR3 DNA: TGTGCCAGCAGTTCCCCACCTAGCGGGGTTAGCTACAATGAGCAGTTCTTC. The chain carries TRBV28 and TRBJ2-1; 9 bases line up with TRBD2. The length of the CDR3 is 17 residues. CDR1 and CDR2 (germline): MDHEN, SYDVKM. The junction had 10 bases not matched to a gene; V was cut back by 4 bases and J by 3 bases.

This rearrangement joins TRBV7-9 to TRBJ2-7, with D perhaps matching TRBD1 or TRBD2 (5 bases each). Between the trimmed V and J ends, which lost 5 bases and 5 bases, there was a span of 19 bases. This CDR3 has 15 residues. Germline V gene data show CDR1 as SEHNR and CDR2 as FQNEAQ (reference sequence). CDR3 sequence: CASSLTGREDHEQYF. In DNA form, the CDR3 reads TGTGCCAGCAGCCTTACGGGACGAGAAGACCACGAGCAGTACTTC.

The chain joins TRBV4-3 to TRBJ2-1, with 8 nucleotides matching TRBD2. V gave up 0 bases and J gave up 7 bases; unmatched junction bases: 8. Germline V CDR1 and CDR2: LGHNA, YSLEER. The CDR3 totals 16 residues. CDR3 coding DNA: TGCGCCAGCAGCCAAGATCAGGCGGGAGGTTTAAATGAGCAGTTCTTC. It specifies CASSQDQAGGLNEQFF.

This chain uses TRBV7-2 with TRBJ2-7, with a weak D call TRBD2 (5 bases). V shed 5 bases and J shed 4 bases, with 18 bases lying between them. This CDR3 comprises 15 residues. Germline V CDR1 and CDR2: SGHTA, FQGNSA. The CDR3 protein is CASSGVVAPDYEQYF. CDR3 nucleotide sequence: TGTGCCAGCAGCGGCGTGGTAGCGCCTGATTACGAGCAGTACTTC. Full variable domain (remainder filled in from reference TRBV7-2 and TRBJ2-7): GAGVSQSPSNKVTEKGKDVELRCDPISGHTALYWYRQSLGQGLEFLIYFQGNSAPDKSGLPSDRFSAERTGGSVSTLTIQRTQQEDSAVYLCASSGVVAPDYEQYFGPGTRLTVT.

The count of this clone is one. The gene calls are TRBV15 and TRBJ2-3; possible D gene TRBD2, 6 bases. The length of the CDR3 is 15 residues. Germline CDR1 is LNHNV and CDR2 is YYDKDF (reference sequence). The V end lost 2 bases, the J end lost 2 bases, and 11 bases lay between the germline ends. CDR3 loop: CATSRLRGTTDTQYF. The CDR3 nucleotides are TGTGCCACCAGCAGACTCCGGGGGACCACAGATACGCAGTATTTT.

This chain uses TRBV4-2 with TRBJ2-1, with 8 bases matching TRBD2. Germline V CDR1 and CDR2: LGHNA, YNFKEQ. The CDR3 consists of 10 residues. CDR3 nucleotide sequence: TGTGAGCGGGAGCGGTGTGAGCAGTTCTTC. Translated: CERERCEQFF.

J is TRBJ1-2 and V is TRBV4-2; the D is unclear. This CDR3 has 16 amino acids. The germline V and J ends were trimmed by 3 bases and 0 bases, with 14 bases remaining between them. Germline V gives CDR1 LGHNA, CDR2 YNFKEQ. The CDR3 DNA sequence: TGTGCCAGCAGCCACCGGCTAGGCCAAGCTAACTATGGCTACACCTTC. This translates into CASSHRLGQANYGYTF.

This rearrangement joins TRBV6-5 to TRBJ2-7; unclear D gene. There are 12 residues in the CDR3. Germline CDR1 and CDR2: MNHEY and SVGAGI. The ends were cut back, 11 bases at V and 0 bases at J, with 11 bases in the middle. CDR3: CAAGPSSYEQYF. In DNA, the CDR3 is TGTGCCGCCGGACCTAGCTCCTACGAGCAGTACTTC.

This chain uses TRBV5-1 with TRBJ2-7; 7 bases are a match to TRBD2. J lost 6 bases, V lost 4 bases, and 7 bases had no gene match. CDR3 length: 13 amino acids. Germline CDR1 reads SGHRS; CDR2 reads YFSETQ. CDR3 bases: TGCGCCAGCAGCCTTAGCGGGCCGGCCGAGCAGTACTTC. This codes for CASSLSGPAEQYF.

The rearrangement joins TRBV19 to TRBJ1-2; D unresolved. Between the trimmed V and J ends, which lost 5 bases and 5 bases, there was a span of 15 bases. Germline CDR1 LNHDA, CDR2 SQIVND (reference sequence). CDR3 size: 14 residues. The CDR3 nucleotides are TGTGCCAGTAGTCGAACTATAGCTCGGTATGGCTACACCTTC. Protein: CASSRTIARYGYTF.

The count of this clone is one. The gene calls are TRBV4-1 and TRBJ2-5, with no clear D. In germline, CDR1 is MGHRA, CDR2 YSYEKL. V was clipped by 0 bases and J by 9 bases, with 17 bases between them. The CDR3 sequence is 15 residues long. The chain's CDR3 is CASSQDLWNAEPQYF. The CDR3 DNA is TGCGCCAGCAGCCAAGATCTTTGGAACGCCGAGCCCCAGTACTTC.

The CDR3 loop reads CASSPMGGIGTKNIQYF. The CDR3 DNA reads TGCGCCAGCAGCCCGATGGGAGGAATCGGGACCAAAAACATTCAGTACTTC. J is TRBJ2-4 and V is TRBV5-1; D is perhaps TRBD2 (6 bases). This CDR3 is 17 amino acids long. Germline CDR1 SGHRS, CDR2 YFSETQ. The V end lost 4 bases, the J end lost 2 bases, and 19 bases lay between the germline ends.

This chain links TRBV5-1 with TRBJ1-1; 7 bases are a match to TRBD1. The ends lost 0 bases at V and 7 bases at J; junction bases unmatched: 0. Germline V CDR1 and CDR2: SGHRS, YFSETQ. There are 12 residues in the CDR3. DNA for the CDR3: TGCGCCAGCAGCTTGGGGGACAGTGAAGCTTTCTTT. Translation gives CASSLGDSEAFF.

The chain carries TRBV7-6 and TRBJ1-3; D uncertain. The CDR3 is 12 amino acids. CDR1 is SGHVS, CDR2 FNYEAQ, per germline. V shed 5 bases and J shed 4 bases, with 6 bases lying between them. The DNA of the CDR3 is TGTGCCAGCAGCCGGACGGGAAACACCATATATTTT. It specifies CASSRTGNTIYF.

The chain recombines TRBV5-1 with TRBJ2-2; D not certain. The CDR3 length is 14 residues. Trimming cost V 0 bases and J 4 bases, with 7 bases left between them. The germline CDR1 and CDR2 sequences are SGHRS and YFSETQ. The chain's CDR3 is CASSLALGTGELFF. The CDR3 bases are TGCGCCAGCAGCTTGGCCCTAGGCACCGGGGAGCTGTTTTTT.

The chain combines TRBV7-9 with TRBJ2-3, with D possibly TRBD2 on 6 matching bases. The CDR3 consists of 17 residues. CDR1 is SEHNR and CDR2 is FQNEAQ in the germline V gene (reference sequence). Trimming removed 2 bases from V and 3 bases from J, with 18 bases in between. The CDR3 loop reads CASSLPTTGDLTDTQYF. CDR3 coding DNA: TGTGCCAGCAGCTTACCCACCACGGGAGACCTGACAGATACGCAGTATTTT.

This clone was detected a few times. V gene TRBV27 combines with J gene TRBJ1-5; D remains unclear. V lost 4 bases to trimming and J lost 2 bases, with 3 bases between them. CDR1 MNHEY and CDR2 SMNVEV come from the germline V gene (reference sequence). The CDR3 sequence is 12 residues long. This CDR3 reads CASSWGNQPQHF. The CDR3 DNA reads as TGTGCCAGCAGTTGGGGCAATCAGCCCCAGCATTTT.

In DNA, the CDR3 is TGTGCCAGCAGCCATAAGGACAGGAACAAAGAGACCCAGTACTTC. This encodes CASSHKDRNKETQYF. The V and J genes are TRBV7-3 and TRBJ2-5; 7 bases align to TRBD1. CDR1 is SGHTA and CDR2 is FQGTGA in the germline V gene. V gave up 5 bases and J gave up 3 bases; unmatched junction bases: 9. This CDR3 spans 15 amino acids.

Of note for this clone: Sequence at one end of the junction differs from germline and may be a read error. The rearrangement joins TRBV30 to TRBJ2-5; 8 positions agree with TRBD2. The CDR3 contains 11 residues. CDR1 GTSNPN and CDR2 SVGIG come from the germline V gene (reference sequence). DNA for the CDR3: TGTGCCTGGAGTGGCGGGGGACTAGTACACTTC. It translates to CAWSGGGLVHF.